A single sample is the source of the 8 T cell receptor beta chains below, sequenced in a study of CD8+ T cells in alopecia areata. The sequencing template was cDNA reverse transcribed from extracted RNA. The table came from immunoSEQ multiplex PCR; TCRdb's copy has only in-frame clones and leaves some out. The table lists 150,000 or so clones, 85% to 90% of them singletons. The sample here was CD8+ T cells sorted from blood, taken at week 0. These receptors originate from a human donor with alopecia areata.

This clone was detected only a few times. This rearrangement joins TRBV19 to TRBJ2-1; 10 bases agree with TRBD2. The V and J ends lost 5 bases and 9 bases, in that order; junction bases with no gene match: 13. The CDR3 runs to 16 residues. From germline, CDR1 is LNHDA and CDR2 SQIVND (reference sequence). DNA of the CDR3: TGTGCCAGTAGTCTCCGGAGGCTAGCGGGAGTGGTTGAGCAGTTCTTC. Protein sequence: CASSLRRLAGVVEQFF.

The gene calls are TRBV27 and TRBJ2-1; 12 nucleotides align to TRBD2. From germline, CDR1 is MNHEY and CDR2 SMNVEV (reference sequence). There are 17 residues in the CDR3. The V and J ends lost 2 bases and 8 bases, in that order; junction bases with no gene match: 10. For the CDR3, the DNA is TGTGCCAGCAGTTTAGCGGCTAGCGGGAGGGCCTCCCATGAGCAGTTCTTC. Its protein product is CASSLAASGRASHEQFF.

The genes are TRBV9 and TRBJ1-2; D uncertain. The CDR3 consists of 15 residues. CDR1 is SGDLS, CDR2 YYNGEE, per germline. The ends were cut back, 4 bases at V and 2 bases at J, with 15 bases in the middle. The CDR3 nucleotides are TGTGCCAGCAGCCTCCGGGGAGACCCCAACTATGGCTACACCTTC. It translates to CASSLRGDPNYGYTF.

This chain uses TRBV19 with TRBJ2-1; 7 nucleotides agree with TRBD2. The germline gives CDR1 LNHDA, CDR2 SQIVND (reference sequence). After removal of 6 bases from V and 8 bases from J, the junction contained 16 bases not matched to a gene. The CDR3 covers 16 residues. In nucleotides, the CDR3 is TGTGCCAGTAGGGGGCGCAGAGAGCGGGAAGGCGATGAGCAGTTCTTC. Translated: CASRGRREREGDEQFF.

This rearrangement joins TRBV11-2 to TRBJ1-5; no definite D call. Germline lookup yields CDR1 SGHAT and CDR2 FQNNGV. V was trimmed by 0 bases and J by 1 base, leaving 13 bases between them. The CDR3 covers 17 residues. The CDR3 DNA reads TGTGCCAGCAGCTTAGATATATTTGGGGAGAGCAATCAGCCCCAGCATTTT. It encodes CASSLDIFGESNQPQHF.

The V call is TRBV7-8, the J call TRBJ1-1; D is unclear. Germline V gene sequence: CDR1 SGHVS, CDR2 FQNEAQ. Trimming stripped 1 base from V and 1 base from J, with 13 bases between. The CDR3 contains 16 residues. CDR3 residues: CASSLGLGITNTEAFF. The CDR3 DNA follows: TGTGCCAGCAGCTTAGGGTTGGGCATTACGAACACTGAAGCTTTCTTT.

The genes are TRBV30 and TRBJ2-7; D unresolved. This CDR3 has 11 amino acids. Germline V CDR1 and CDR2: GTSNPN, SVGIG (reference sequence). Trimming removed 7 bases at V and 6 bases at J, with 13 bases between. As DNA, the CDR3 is TGTGCCTCCGGAATGCCTGGCGAGCAGTACTTC. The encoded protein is CASGMPGEQYF.

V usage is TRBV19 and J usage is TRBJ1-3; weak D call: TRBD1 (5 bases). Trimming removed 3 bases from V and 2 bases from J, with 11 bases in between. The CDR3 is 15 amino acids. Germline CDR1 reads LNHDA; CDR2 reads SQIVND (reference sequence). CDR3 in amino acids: CASSIAGGPGNTIYF. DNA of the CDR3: TGTGCCAGTAGTATTGCGGGGGGACCTGGAAACACCATATATTTT.